This T cell receptor beta chain emerged from a study of graft-versus-host responses after intestinal transplantation. Study overall: Recipients had transplants, and these were multivisceral, liver-intestinal, or isolated intestinal.

CDR1 and CDR2 from the germline V gene are LGHNA and YSLEER. V shed 0 bases and J shed 5 bases, with 16 bases lying between them. The CDR3 sequence is 16 residues long. This clone is classed as large. The repertoire was sequenced with immunoSEQ multiplex PCR; TCRdb's copy has only in-frame clones and lacks some. The sample includes over 5,000 clones, about 71% of them seen just once. The genes are TRBV4-3 and TRBJ1-2; D gene unclear. The clonotype comes from a human patient who received an intestinal transplant, so some T cells may come from the graft donor. This specimen was PBMCs, taken approximately 310 days after intestinal transplant. CDR3 bases: TGCGCCAGCAGCCAAGATTCCGGCTTTGTTGGTTATGGCTACACCTTC. Residues: CASSQDSGFVGYGYTF.